Reported below is one TCR beta chain. Its cognate antigen is unknown. This sample was taken from a study of Graves' ophthalmopathy and Graves' hyperthyroidism. Scientists amplified the TCR beta CDR3 regions from RNA transcripts. The workflow started with a first-round RT-PCR run with HTBI primers and then moved on to a second-round multiplex PCR. TCRdb reanalysed the multiplex PCR reads using MiXCR and keeps one entry per CDR3 protein. In the table there are about 220,000 distinct CDR3 sequences, roughly 21% of which are singletons. The study excluded patients with other autoimmune diseases, uncontrolled infections, pregnancy or lactation. Germline V gene data show CDR1 as LGHNT and CDR2 as FRNRAP. The CDR3 contains 17 residues. The J segment lost 7 bases and the V segment lost 2 bases, leaving 7 bases of the junction unmatched. Study findings and constraints: The model forecast ophthalmopathy progression, reaching 70.59% sensitivity and less than 75% specificity.

Sequencing input: peripheral blood. The chain recombines TRBV12-5 with TRBJ2-2; 13 bases line up with TRBD2. This TCR came from a woman aged 45-65 years with Graves' ophthalmopathy. Here the CDR3 DNA reads TGTGCTAGTGGTTTGCCAATGGGACTAGCGGGAATCGGGGAGCTGTTTTTT. It codes for CASGLPMGLAGIGELFF.